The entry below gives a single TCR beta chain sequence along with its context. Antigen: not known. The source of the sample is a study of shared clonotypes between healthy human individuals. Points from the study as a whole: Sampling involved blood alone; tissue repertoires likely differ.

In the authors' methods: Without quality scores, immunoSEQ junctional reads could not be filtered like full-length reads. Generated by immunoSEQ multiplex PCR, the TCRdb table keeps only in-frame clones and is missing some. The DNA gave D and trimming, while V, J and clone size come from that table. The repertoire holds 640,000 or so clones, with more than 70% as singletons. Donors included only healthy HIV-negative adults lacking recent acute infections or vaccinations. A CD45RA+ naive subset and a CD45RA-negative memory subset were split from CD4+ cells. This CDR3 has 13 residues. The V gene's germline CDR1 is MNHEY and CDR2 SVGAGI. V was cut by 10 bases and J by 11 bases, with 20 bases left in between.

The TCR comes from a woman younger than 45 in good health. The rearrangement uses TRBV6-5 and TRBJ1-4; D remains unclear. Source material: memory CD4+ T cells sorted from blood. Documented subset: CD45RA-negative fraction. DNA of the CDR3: TGTGCCACCTCTCCTTCCCCCGGCGGGAAACTGTTTTTT. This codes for CATSPSPGGKLFF.